A selection of T cell receptor beta chains follows, all from one sample in a study of OX40 agonist ivuxolimab in advanced cancers. The method was immunoSEQ multiplex PCR; TCRdb's version includes in-frame clones alone and lacks a portion of them. Seen here are about 36,000 clones, around four fifths observed once, and the top ten hold about 13%. Sequencing used CD4+ or CD8+ T cells sorted from blood, obtained in a trial of the OX40 agonist ivuxolimab. These receptors were taken from an adult with an advanced solid tumor such as melanoma, head and neck, liver or kidney cancer. Each CDR3 is given with its conserved first and last residue. Fields, in order: V gene, D gene, clone size, J gene, CDR3 DNA, CDR3 protein. D genes are given only for firm matches. Size is stated for part of the rows, as once, few or many counts, or as a class when the clone is expanded.

V: TRBV7-9; D: -; size: -; J: TRBJ2-3; DNA: TGTGCCAGCAGCCCCCCCAGGGGATCAGATACGCAGTATTTT; CDR3: CASSPPRGSDTQYF
V: TRBV29-1; D: TRBD1; size: -; J: TRBJ2-4; DNA: TGCAGCTTCCGGACAGGGCCGGGGGACATTCAGTACTTC; CDR3: CSFRTGPGDIQYF
V: TRBV6-1; D: TRBD2; size: -; J: TRBJ2-7; DNA: TGTGCCAGCAGTGAAAGGAGTGCGGGGGCCTACGAGCAGTACTTC; CDR3: CASSERSAGAYEQYF
V: TRBV6-1; D: -; size: once; J: TRBJ1-5; DNA: TGTGCCAGCAGTGCGCTCAGGATACCCTATAGCAATCAGCCCCAGCATTTT; CDR3: CASSALRIPYSNQPQHF
V: TRBV6-1; D: TRBD2; size: -; J: TRBJ2-3; DNA: TGTGCCAGCGTACTCTCTAGCGGGGTAACAGATACGCAGTATTTT; CDR3: CASVLSSGVTDTQYF
V: TRBV9; D: -; size: -; J: TRBJ2-2; DNA: TGTGCCAGCAGCGCAGACCCCCTGGGGACAACCGGGGAGCTGTTTTTT; CDR3: CASSADPLGTTGELFF
V: TRBV2; D: TRBD1; size: -; J: TRBJ1-1; DNA: TGTGCCAGCAGTTTTACTGGACAGGGGAACACTGAAGCTTTCTTT; CDR3: CASSFTGQGNTEAFF
V: TRBV19; D: -; size: -; J: TRBJ2-7; DNA: TGTGCCAGTAGTAGGGCAGGTCCGTACGAGCAGTACTTC; CDR3: CASSRAGPYEQYF
V: TRBV5-6; D: -; size: -; J: TRBJ2-5; DNA: TGTGCCAGCAGCTTGACCCAAGAGACCCAGTACTTC; CDR3: CASSLTQETQYF
V: TRBV29-1; D: -; size: -; J: TRBJ1-1; DNA: TGCAGCGTTCCTCTTGAGGGGGTCACTGAAGCTTTCTTT; CDR3: CSVPLEGVTEAFF
V: TRBV6-5; D: TRBD1; size: -; J: TRBJ1-1; DNA: TGTGCCAGCAGTTACTCGAGACAGGGGAACACTGAAGCTTTCTTT; CDR3: CASSYSRQGNTEAFF
V: TRBV7-9; D: -; size: once; J: TRBJ1-1; DNA: TGTGCCAGCAGCTCCTGGGGATCCATGAACACTGAAGCTTTCTTT; CDR3: CASSSWGSMNTEAFF
V: TRBV9; D: -; size: -; J: TRBJ2-5; DNA: TGTGCCAGCAGCGTAGGTGCTTTGGCGGGGGAGACCCAGTACTTC; CDR3: CASSVGALAGETQYF
V: TRBV7-8; D: -; size: few; J: TRBJ2-1; DNA: TGTGCCAGCAGCTTATGGGCCTTATCTGATGGGGGGTACTACAATGAGCAGTTCTTC; CDR3: CASSLWALSDGGYYNEQFF
V: TRBV19; D: TRBD2; size: -; J: TRBJ2-7; DNA: TGTGCCAGTAGTGATGCAGCGGGGGGCCGCTACGAGCAGTACTTC; CDR3: CASSDAAGGRYEQYF
V: TRBV18; D: -; size: -; J: TRBJ1-2; DNA: TGTGCCAGCTCACCACCGCTCAGGGGAGTAGGCTACACCTTC; CDR3: CASSPPLRGVGYTF
V: TRBV9; D: -; size: -; J: TRBJ1-3; DNA: TGTGCCAGCAGCGCCAGACAGGCTGGAAACACCATATATTTT; CDR3: CASSARQAGNTIYF
V: TRBV11-3; D: -; size: -; J: TRBJ2-1; DNA: TGTGCCAGCAGCTTAGGGCTAGACAATGAGCAGTTCTTC; CDR3: CASSLGLDNEQFF
V: TRBV28; D: TRBD2; size: -; J: TRBJ2-3; DNA: TGTGCCAGCAGCGACCCCGGGACTAGTTACGATACGCAGTATTTT; CDR3: CASSDPGTSYDTQYF
V: TRBV2; D: TRBD2; size: -; J: TRBJ2-7; DNA: TGTGCCAGCAGCGGCCCCGGACTAGCGGGCAGCTCCTACGAGCAGTACTTC; CDR3: CASSGPGLAGSSYEQYF
V: TRBV19; D: -; size: medium-sized; J: TRBJ2-7; DNA: TGTGCCAGTAGCGGAAGGGCCCCCGAGTACGAGCAGTACTTC; CDR3: CASSGRAPEYEQYF
V: TRBV5-1; D: -; size: -; J: TRBJ1-6; DNA: TGCGCCAGCAGCTTGGTGGCAGGGCTGAATAATTCACCCCTCCACTTT; CDR3: CASSLVAGLNNSPLHF
V: TRBV6-1; D: TRBD1; size: -; J: TRBJ1-6; DNA: TGTGCCAGCGGGACAGCTAATTCACCCCTCCACTTT; CDR3: CASGTANSPLHF
V: TRBV18; D: TRBD1; size: -; J: TRBJ2-3; DNA: TGTGCCAGCCGCCAAGGGGGCCTTGGGGCAGATACGCAGTATTTT; CDR3: CASRQGGLGADTQYF
V: TRBV10-1; D: -; size: once; J: TRBJ2-3; DNA: TGCGCCAGCAGTGAGTCTCTGGGGCGAAGGGATACGCAGTATTTT; CDR3: CASSESLGRRDTQYF
V: TRBV30; D: TRBD2; size: -; J: TRBJ2-1; DNA: TGTGCCTGGAGTAAGGGACTAGCGGGGGGTTCATACAATGAGCAGTTCTTC; CDR3: CAWSKGLAGGSYNEQFF
V: TRBV11-2; D: -; size: -; J: TRBJ2-1; DNA: TGTGCCAGCAGCTTCAGTAGCCTGAGCTCCTACAATGAGCAGTTCTTC; CDR3: CASSFSSLSSYNEQFF
V: TRBV19; D: -; size: once; J: TRBJ1-2; DNA: TGTGCCAGTACTACTAGGGCAGGGGCTGGCTACACCTTC; CDR3: CASTTRAGAGYTF
V: TRBV11-2; D: -; size: -; J: TRBJ2-3; DNA: TGTGCCAGCAGCTTAAGTTTTGAAGGTACAGATACGCAGTATTTT; CDR3: CASSLSFEGTDTQYF
V: TRBV18; D: -; size: -; J: TRBJ2-1; DNA: TGTGCCAGCTCCCAGTCCAATGAGTACAATGAGCAGTTCTTC; CDR3: CASSQSNEYNEQFF
V: TRBV28; D: TRBD1; size: -; J: TRBJ1-3; DNA: TGTGCCAGCAGTTCCTCCGGGACAGCTGGAAACACCATATATTTT; CDR3: CASSSSGTAGNTIYF
V: TRBV28; D: -; size: -; J: TRBJ1-4; DNA: TGTGCCAGCAGTTTAGGAACAGAATTTCCTACAACTAATGAAAAACTGTTTTTT; CDR3: CASSLGTEFPTTNEKLFF
V: TRBV6-6; D: TRBD1; size: -; J: TRBJ1-5; DNA: TGTGCCAGCAGTCCGGGACAGCGTAGTCAGCCCCAGCATTTT; CDR3: CASSPGQRSQPQHF
V: TRBV18; D: TRBD2; size: -; J: TRBJ2-2; DNA: TGTGCCAGCTCACGGCCTAAAGGACTAGCGGGGGTCACCGGGGAGCTGTTTTTT; CDR3: CASSRPKGLAGVTGELFF
V: TRBV11-2; D: -; size: medium-sized; J: TRBJ2-7; DNA: TGTGCCAGCAGCTTAGTTTCCAGGGGGGCCTACGAGCAGTACTTC; CDR3: CASSLVSRGAYEQYF
V: TRBV7-9; D: -; size: -; J: TRBJ1-2; DNA: TGTGCCAGCAGCCCGGACGGCCACTATGGCTACACCTTC; CDR3: CASSPDGHYGYTF
V: TRBV30; D: TRBD1; size: -; J: TRBJ2-1; DNA: TGTGCCTGGAGTGTAATTGGGACAGGGGTTCACAATGAGCAGTTCTTC; CDR3: CAWSVIGTGVHNEQFF
V: TRBV6-1; D: -; size: -; J: TRBJ1-5; DNA: TGTGCCAGCGGTATCGGCAGCAGCAATCAGCCCCAGCATTTT; CDR3: CASGIGSSNQPQHF
V: TRBV5-1; D: -; size: -; J: TRBJ1-1; DNA: TGCGCCAGCAGCTTGGAGGGACAACAAGAAGCTTTCTTT; CDR3: CASSLEGQQEAFF
V: TRBV11-2; D: -; size: -; J: TRBJ2-5; DNA: TGTGCCAGCAGCTCACGGGAGACCCAGTACTTC; CDR3: CASSSRETQYF
V: TRBV28; D: -; size: -; J: TRBJ2-5; DNA: TGTGCCAGCCATAGAACGGAGGAGGTCGTAGGAGAGACCCAGTACTTC; CDR3: CASHRTEEVVGETQYF
V: TRBV6-5; D: -; size: -; J: TRBJ2-5; DNA: TGTGCCAGCAGTTACGGAAACGACCAAGAGACCCAGTACTTC; CDR3: CASSYGNDQETQYF
V: TRBV5-1; D: TRBD1; size: once; J: TRBJ2-2; DNA: TGCGCCAGCAGCTCGCTGACAGGGACCGGGGAGCTGTTTTTT; CDR3: CASSSLTGTGELFF
V: TRBV2; D: -; size: -; J: TRBJ1-3; DNA: TGTGCCAGCAGTGAAGGGGACTCCGGAAACACCATATATTTT; CDR3: CASSEGDSGNTIYF
V: TRBV30; D: TRBD1; size: -; J: TRBJ2-1; DNA: TGTGCCTGGAGTCCGGACAGGTGGGGAAATGAGCAGTTCTTC; CDR3: CAWSPDRWGNEQFF
V: TRBV7-9; D: -; size: few; J: TRBJ1-2; DNA: TGTGCCAGCAGCTTAAAGGCAGGGAGCTATGGCTACACCTTC; CDR3: CASSLKAGSYGYTF
V: TRBV15; D: -; size: few; J: TRBJ1-1; DNA: TGTGCCACCAGCAGGACAGTTGACACTGAAGCTTTCTTT; CDR3: CATSRTVDTEAFF
V: TRBV7-9; D: TRBD1; size: -; J: TRBJ2-3; DNA: TGTGCCAGCAACTTAAGTCCCGGGACAGGGTCGGATACGCAGTATTTT; CDR3: CASNLSPGTGSDTQYF
V: TRBV4-1; D: -; size: -; J: TRBJ2-5; DNA: TGCGCCAGCAGCCAAGATAGGGCCTCCGGCGTGAGGAGGCAAGAGACCCAGTACTTC; CDR3: CASSQDRASGVRRQETQYF
V: TRBV7-3; D: TRBD2; size: -; J: TRBJ2-2; DNA: TGTGCCAGCAGCCCTCGGACTAGCAGAACCGGGGAGCTGTTTTTT; CDR3: CASSPRTSRTGELFF
V: TRBV5-6; D: TRBD1; size: once; J: TRBJ2-5; DNA: TGTGCCAGCAGCACTACCGGGACAGGGGGATGGGAGACCCAGTACTTC; CDR3: CASSTTGTGGWETQYF
V: TRBV6-1; D: -; size: -; J: TRBJ2-1; DNA: TGTGCCAGCAAGGTGACGCCCAGAGGTTACAATGAGCAGTTCTTC; CDR3: CASKVTPRGYNEQFF
V: TRBV7-6; D: TRBD1; size: -; J: TRBJ2-7; DNA: TGTGCCAGCAGCCCAGAGGGGACAGGGGGATACGAGCAGTACTTC; CDR3: CASSPEGTGGYEQYF